Below are 26 T cell receptor beta chains sequenced from a single sample in a study of graft-versus-host responses after intestinal transplantation. Their antigen targets remain unknown. Measured with immunoSEQ multiplex PCR; TCRdb has only the in-frame clones, and not every one. Here the sample spans about 89,000 clones, 91% being singletons. The sequencing here drew on unstimulated CD4+ T cells sorted from spleen or lymph node cells, taken before intestinal transplant. These receptors came from a human donor who received an intestinal transplant.

The rearrangement joins TRBV5-1 to TRBJ2-1; the match to TRBD2 covers 9 bases. The CDR3 consists of 16 residues. Germline CDR1 SGHRS, CDR2 YFSETQ. V lost 2 bases and J lost 5; bases outside the gene matches: 8. CDR3 loop: CASSFLGGGGNNEQFF. DNA for the CDR3: TGCGCCAGCAGCTTTTTAGGCGGGGGGGGTAACAATGAGCAGTTCTTC.

The table lists this clone with a count of one. Other DNA sequences in this sample translate to the same CDR3. The rearrangement joins TRBV7-9 to TRBJ1-5; no reliable D call. Trimming removed 3 bases from V and 2 bases from J, with 2 bases in between. Germline V CDR1 and CDR2: SEHNR, FQNEAQ (reference sequence). CDR3 size: 12 residues. Written as DNA, the CDR3 is TGTGCCAGCAGCTTCGGCAATCAGCCCCAGCATTTT. It translates to CASSFGNQPQHF.

This clone showed up just a few times. The chain employs TRBV10-2 and TRBJ1-4; D possibly corresponds to TRBD1 (5 bases). Germline CDR1 WSHSY, CDR2 SAAADI. With 3 bases removed from V and 8 bases from J, the gap between germline ends came to 16 bases. This CDR3 is 15 amino acids long. The CDR3 nucleotides are TGCGCCAGCAGTGAAATCGGGGGTCTCGGGGAAAAACTGTTTTTT. Its protein is CASSEIGGLGEKLFF.

The chain links TRBV9 to TRBJ2-7, with D maybe TRBD1 (5 bases). Germline loops: CDR1 SGDLS, CDR2 YYNGEE. The V gene lost 0 bases and the J gene lost 3 bases, with 22 bases spanning the gap. The CDR3 runs to 18 residues. The DNA of the CDR3 is TGTGCCAGCAGCGTAGATAGGGGCAGGCCCCTTTGGAGCTACGAGCAGTACTTC. Residues: CASSVDRGRPLWSYEQYF. Filled out from reference TRBV9 and TRBJ2-7, the complete variable domain reads DSGVTQTPKHLITATGQRVTLRCSPRSGDLSVYWYQQSLDQGLQFLIQYYNGEERAKGNILERFSAQQFPDLHSELNLSSLELGDSALYFCASSVDRGRPLWSYEQYFGPGTRLTVT.

This clone was found once. V and J are TRBV23-1 and TRBJ2-7, with D perhaps TRBD2 (6 bases). TRBV23-1 is an ORF, with its function uncertain. The CDR3 has 15 residues. V was pared by 4 bases and J by 0 bases, with 13 bases between. This CDR3 reads CASSLRDCDSYEQYF. The CDR3 DNA reads as TGCGCCAGCAGTCTTCGGGACTGTGACTCCTACGAGCAGTACTTC.

The chain employs TRBV30 and TRBJ1-2; 9 bases agree with TRBD1. CDR3 length equals 14 residues. The V and J ends lost 0 bases and 6 bases, in that order; junction bases with no gene match: 5. Germline CDR1 reads GTSNPN; CDR2 reads SVGIG (reference sequence). The CDR3 region is CAWSVGDRDNGYTF. Here the CDR3 DNA reads TGTGCCTGGAGTGTAGGGGACAGGGATAATGGCTACACCTTC.

The genes are TRBV5-1 and TRBJ1-4; weak D call: TRBD1 (6 bases). This CDR3 contains 15 residues. V lost 2 bases to trimming and J lost 4 bases, with 12 bases between them. The germline V gene has CDR1 SGHRS and CDR2 YFSETQ. DNA for the CDR3: TGCGCCAGCAGCTTTCAGGGGATAGGTAATGAAAAACTGTTTTTT. As protein: CASSFQGIGNEKLFF.

The chain links TRBV21-1 to TRBJ2-2; the table's D call TRBD2 went unverified against the DNA. TRBV21-1 counts as a pseudogene. CDR3 length: 19 amino acids. CDR3 DNA sequence: TGTGCCAGCAGCAAAGCGGGGCGGGGGCCCGGTCTTGGGGCCGGGGAGCTGTTTTTT. Its protein product is CASSKAGRGPGLGAGELFF.

In the case of this clone: Other DNA sequences of this sample code for an identical CDR3. The chain carries TRBV5-1 and TRBJ1-3, with 7 bases fitting TRBD1. The CDR3 consists of 15 residues. Germline V gene sequence: CDR1 SGHRS, CDR2 YFSETQ. Germline trimming cut 3 bases from V and 0 bases from J; bases unmatched to any gene: 3. For the CDR3, the DNA is TGCGCCAGCAGCTGGGGACAGAGCTCTGGAAACACCATATATTTT. Its protein is CASSWGQSSGNTIYF.

In its sample, this clone was seen once. The chain carries TRBV6-1 and TRBJ2-1; 10 bases line up with TRBD2. The CDR3 length is 14 residues. The V gene end was trimmed by 8 bases and the J gene end by 4 bases; junction bases not matched to a gene: 5. Germline V CDR1 and CDR2: MNHNS, SASEGT. For the CDR3, the DNA is TGTGCCAGCGGAACTAGCGGGGCTTACAATGAGCAGTTCTTC. Residues: CASGTSGAYNEQFF.

The J gene is TRBJ1-2, the V gene TRBV29-1; a possible D gene is TRBD1 (5 bases). The length of the CDR3 is 14 residues. Per germline, CDR1 SQVTM and CDR2 ANQGSEA. V was pared by 4 bases and J by 1 base, with 13 bases between. The CDR3 loop reads CSVGSREGNYGYTF. Written as DNA, the CDR3 is TGCAGCGTTGGAAGCAGGGAGGGTAACTATGGCTACACCTTC.

This chain links TRBV5-1 with TRBJ1-2, with D perhaps matching TRBD1 (6 bases). This CDR3 spans 18 amino acids. The V end was cut by 2 bases, the J end by 2 bases, with 22 bases between. Germline-derived CDR1 and CDR2 are SGHRS and YFSETQ. The CDR3 nucleotides are TGCGCCAGCAGCTTAGAACCCCCAGCGGGACATCCAAACTATGGCTACACCTTC. It encodes CASSLEPPAGHPNYGYTF. The whole variable domain, remainder taken from reference TRBV5-1 and TRBJ1-2, is KAGVTQTPRYLIKTRGQQVTLSCSPISGHRSVSWYQQTPGQGLQFLFEYFSETQRNKGNFPGRFSGRQFSNSRSEMNVSTLELGDSALYLCASSLEPPAGHPNYGYTFGSGTRLTVV.

The J gene is TRBJ2-7, the V gene TRBV6-5; tentatively, D is TRBD1 (7 bases). This CDR3 region has 13 residues. Per the germline V gene, CDR1 is MNHEY and CDR2 is SVGAGI. The V end lost 2 bases, the J end lost 7 bases, and 12 bases lay between the germline ends. The chain's CDR3 is CASSYRQGLEQYF. The CDR3 DNA reads as TGTGCCAGCAGTTACCGACAGGGACTGGAGCAGTACTTC.

V is TRBV23-1 and J is TRBJ2-7, with D maybe TRBD2 (6 bases). TRBV23-1 is placed among ORFs of uncertain function. V was pared by 0 bases and J by 2 bases, with 17 bases between. This CDR3 is 17 amino acids long. The CDR3 sequence is CASSQSGELLAPYEQYF. In DNA form, the CDR3 reads TGCGCCAGCAGTCAATCCGGAGAACTACTAGCCCCCTACGAGCAGTACTTC.

The V and J genes are TRBV10-3 and TRBJ1-2, with 11 positions matching TRBD1. The CDR3 runs 16 residues. Germline V gene lookup returns CDR1 ENHRY and CDR2 SYGVKD. V gave up 6 bases and J gave up 4 bases; unmatched junction bases: 10. The CDR3 region has the DNA TGTGCCATCAGCCTCCGGACAGGGGGCGATTCCTATGGCTACACCTTC. The encoded protein is CAISLRTGGDSYGYTF.

This CDR3 reads CASSPSNYGYTF. The CDR3 DNA sequence: TGTGCCAGCAGTCCCAGTAACTATGGCTACACCTTC. The chain employs TRBV25-1 and TRBJ1-2; D unresolved. Trimming pared 5 bases from V and 1 base from J, leaving 5 bases between. The CDR3 consists of 12 residues. Per the germline V gene, CDR1 is MGHDK and CDR2 is SYGVNS.

This clone was counted once. The chain joins TRBV4-3 to TRBJ2-2; a possible D gene is TRBD2 (5 bases). From germline, CDR1 is LGHNA and CDR2 YSLEER. The CDR3 is 13 residues long. Trimming took off 4 bases at V and 4 bases at J, with 7 bases between the two ends. CDR3 bases: TGCGCCAGCAGCCGTAGCGTCACCGGGGAGCTGTTTTTT. The encoded protein is CASSRSVTGELFF.

The chain combines TRBV30 with TRBJ1-3; D unresolved. Trimming shortened V by 4 bases and J by 0 bases, and 10 bases separated the two germline ends. CDR3 length: 14 amino acids. From germline, CDR1 is GTSNPN and CDR2 SVGIG (reference sequence). CDR3 sequence: CAWTSGPSGNTIYF. The CDR3 DNA is TGTGCCTGGACCAGCGGACCCTCTGGAAACACCATATATTTT. The full variable domain, in which reference TRBV30 and TRBJ1-3 provide the parts outside the CDR3, is SQTIHQWPATLVQPVGSPLSLECTVEGTSNPNLYWYRQAAGRGLQLLFYSVGIGQISSEVPQNLSASRPQDRQFILSSKKLLLSDSGFYLCAWTSGPSGNTIYFGEGSWLTVV.

The J gene is TRBJ1-2, the V gene TRBV4-3, with unresolved D. The CDR3 length is 14 residues. V was trimmed by 0 bases and J by 3 bases, leaving 8 bases between them. Looked up from germline, CDR1 is LGHNA and CDR2 is YSLEER. The CDR3 here is CASSQEMGDYGYTF. The CDR3 DNA is TGCGCCAGCAGCCAAGAGATGGGCGACTATGGCTACACCTTC.

This clone was recorded once. This chain joins TRBV6-5 and TRBJ1-1, with D perhaps TRBD1 (6 bases). CDR1 is MNHEY and CDR2 is SVGAGI in the germline V gene. Trimming stripped 6 bases from V and 7 bases from J, with 15 bases between. The CDR3 spans 13 residues. This CDR3 reads CASSPLGRGEAFF. CDR3 nucleotide sequence: TGTGCCAGCAGCCCTTTGGGCAGGGGTGAAGCTTTCTTT.

A single count supports this clone. The rearrangement links TRBV15 to TRBJ2-2, with 11 positions matching TRBD1. The CDR3 has 19 amino acids. V lost 1 base and J lost 6; bases outside the gene matches: 13. CDR1 LNHNV and CDR2 YYDKDF come from the germline V gene (reference sequence). The DNA for the CDR3 is TGTGCCACCAGCAGAGGGGGACCGGGGACAGGGGGAAATGCCGGGGAGCTGTTTTTT. This gives the protein CATSRGGPGTGGNAGELFF.

The rearrangement links TRBV4-3 to TRBJ1-2; 7 nucleotides line up with TRBD1. Unmatched junction bases numbered 11, after V lost 5 bases and J lost 8 bases. This CDR3 has 14 amino acids. Germline V gene sequence: CDR1 LGHNA, CDR2 YSLEER. As DNA, the CDR3 is TGCGCCAGCAGCTTAACAGGGGCTGCGGGCGGCTACACCTTC. Protein: CASSLTGAAGGYTF.

The CDR3 DNA sequence: TGTGCCAGCAGTTACTCAGGGGAGAACACTGAAGCTTTCTTT. It yields the protein CASSYSGENTEAFF. V is TRBV27 and J is TRBJ1-1; a weak D match, TRBD1 (6 bases). CDR1 MNHEY and CDR2 SMNVEV come from the germline V gene (reference sequence). The CDR3 is 14 amino acids. The germline V and J ends were trimmed by 4 bases and 1 base, with 10 bases remaining between them.

The CDR3 DNA reads TGCAGCGTTGGTCAGGGGAACACCATATATTTT. As protein: CSVGQGNTIYF. The chain is built from TRBV29-1 and TRBJ1-3, with D possibly being TRBD1 (6 bases). V was trimmed by 4 bases and J by 7 bases, leaving 8 bases between them. Germline V lookup: CDR1 SQVTM, CDR2 ANQGSEA. The CDR3 spans 11 residues.

CDR3 nucleotides: TGTGCCAGCAGTTACGACCCACAGGAAACCTATGGCTACACCTTC. Protein product: CASSYDPQETYGYTF. The gene calls are TRBV6-5 and TRBJ1-2, with D possibly matching TRBD1 (5 bases). The CDR3 totals 15 residues. Per the germline V gene, CDR1 is MNHEY and CDR2 is SVGAGI. The V end lost 2 bases, the J end lost 4 bases, and 14 bases lay between the germline ends.

The chain has TRBV27 and TRBJ2-3; 11 nucleotides agree with TRBD1. Germline values: CDR1 MNHEY, CDR2 SMNVEV (reference sequence). Trimming cost V 5 bases and J 10 bases; bases outside gene matches: 17. This CDR3 has 17 residues. The DNA for the CDR3 is TGTGCCAGCAGTCTGCGGACAGGGGGCTCCCTTCGTTTAGCGCAGTATTTT. Amino acid sequence: CASSLRTGGSLRLAQYF.